This T cell receptor (beta chain) emerged from a study of cytomegalovirus exposure and HLA in healthy donors (dated by TCRdb to about 2017). Looking at the study overall: An earlier analysis of some 500 of the donors reported 276 Gb of sequence data and more than 90 million unique TCR beta sequences from 190 million or so T cells. Of the roughly 430 genotyped donors, 65% to 90% fell in the genetic ancestry cluster associated with self-reported Caucasian donors. Rather than drawing on any new phenotypic data, the later analysis identified candidate immune exposures from TCR beta sequences and the way those sequences occurred across donors. In a later genetic analysis, genome-wide SNP genotypes for about 65% of the roughly 700 donors were used, and that subset was treated as a discovery cohort. High-throughput TCR immunosequencing, statistical association of individual TCRs with disease status, and machine learning were combined to predict cytomegalovirus infection status. Donor age, sex, ethnicity and CMV serostatus were collected together with the repertoire data. On average, roughly 240,000 unique TCR beta nucleotide sequences were sequenced per donor among a few hundred genotyped donors of the cohort, with around 19% of those sequences being non-productive. A later analysis re-examined previously published TCR beta repertoires from several hundred donors and added high-resolution HLA genotyping to investigate patterns of TCR occurrence. Roughly 300 gigabases of sequencing data and some 85 million unique TCR sequences were included in an early release covering roughly 600 HLA-typed donors. Several DR-DQ haplotypes were handled as single units for association and clustering because linkage in the cohort was strong. Class I and class II HLA loci were covered by the typing at four-digit resolution. A separate validation cohort of approximately 120 different subjects was used in addition to the roughly 670-subject first cohort. An earlier analysis of fewer than 750 of the donors used high-throughput TCR beta sequencing to judge whether each TCR beta V gene segment behaved as functional or pseudogenic. The T cell repertoires of several hundred subjects were profiled by immunosequencing and related to cytomegalovirus serostatus. The aim of the study was to test whether cataloging public T cell receptors could identify signatures of past pathogen exposure. The number of typed donors differed by locus: 629-630 for A, B, C, DRB1 and DQB1; 500 to 550 for DQA1; approximately 600 for DPA1; and roughly 470 for DPB1. All discovery cohort repertoires had been generated on a single sequencing platform. On the study overall, not on this receptor specifically: For the cohort, immune exposure information was limited to CMV serostatus. Some IMGT-functional V segments, including TRBV6-2 and TRBV6-3, could not be distinguished by the 87-base-pair reads and were therefore excluded. The earlier analysis of approximately 540 of the donors excluded approximately 17 rarely observed V segments, including chromosome 9 orphons, because counts were too low. In the study, some 160 TCR beta chains were listed as associated with cytomegalovirus. Assigning TCR associations to individual alleles was difficult when HLA alleles, especially DR and DQ, strongly co-occurred. A later analysis found that most CMV-associated TCR beta chains appeared HLA-restricted, with HLA associations seemingly driven largely by CMV exposure. An association between a missense DCLRE1C variant and V-gene and J-gene trimming of TCR beta chains was found in a later genetic analysis and replicated in an independent cohort. Linkage disequilibrium might explain the correlated functional status among segregating V segments, but an unknown experimental factor could not be ruled out. At a false discovery rate of 0.05, a later analysis linked 16,951 TCR beta sequences to specific HLA alleles. According to a later genetic analysis, donors in an Asian-associated ancestry cluster had fewer N-insertions in productive TCRs than the approximately 630-donor mean. Most TCR sequences were observed very rarely across donors, whereas some public TCRs were present in many individuals. A later analysis reported that several top co-occurrence clusters appeared linked to parvovirus B19, influenza, CMV and Epstein-Barr virus. In vitro tests confirmed that three of the cytomegalovirus-associated TCR beta chains recognize cytomegalovirus antigens. In an earlier analysis of about 600 of the donors, most TCR beta V segments appeared in productive rearrangements about 87% or about 30% of the time, broadly matching IMGT annotations. Presence/absence analyses assumed roughly uniform sequencing depth across donors, an assumption that may not hold. A further reported finding was that TCR beta sequences accurately predicted the HLA-A and HLA-B alleles for most subjects in the first cohort. HLA typing was unavailable for some donors at each locus, so association tests used only the typed subset. In a later analysis, the rate of TCR association differed among HLA loci, with DRB1 alleles having the most associated TCRs and HLA-C alleles having the fewest. The classifier was reported to diagnose cytomegalovirus status with high specificity and sensitivity in both the original cohort and the validation cohort. The authors suggested that the approach could potentially be generalized to other disease states and immunological phenotypes. The sequencing pipeline was judged likely to have produced a cluster of highly shared sequence variants as a technical artifact. Only TCR beta chains were sequenced in this cohort, and the absence of alpha or paired-chain data limited detectable features. In a later analysis, HLA-associated TCR beta chains were found to be more clonally expanded and to have lower generation probabilities than equally common non-associated chains.

The cohort was made up of approximately 700 healthy bone marrow donors. All cohort members were sampled while nominally healthy, although unrecorded immune exposures were likely present. The donor tested CMV seropositive, placing the donor among the 289 seropositive members of the cohort. Every donor gave a peripheral blood sample, and the peripheral blood mononuclear cells from that sample were used for TCR beta sequencing. Genomic DNA was extracted from the blood cell samples with the Qiagen DNeasy Blood Extraction Kit. Remarks on this clone: Its target antigen remains unknown. No quality values exist for individual bases; no much larger clone is one base distant.

Libraries were built with the immunoSEQ multiplex PCR assay. A mixture of 60 forward primers for TCR Vbeta segments and 13 reverse primers for TCR Jbeta segments was used in the multiplex PCR. The CDR3 region of rearranged TCR beta genes was amplified from genomic DNA with a multiplex PCR assay. On the Illumina HiSeq System, the amplified TCR beta libraries were sequenced as 87-base-pair reads. In the original analysis: A later analysis counted tens of millions of unique TCR beta chains across the 550 to 750 repertoires, and approximately 11 million of these chains were shared by at least two donors. To remove PCR and sequencing errors, raw reads were error-corrected and collapsed into unique sequences using a nearest-neighbor algorithm that merged closely related sequences. To assign V, D and J gene segments, CDR3 sequences were aligned to IMGT reference sequences. Each retained sequence needed at least a six-nucleotide match to both a V gene segment and a J gene segment. A rearrangement counted as productive if the CDR3 had no stop codons and remained in frame with V and J, and every other rearrangement counted as non-productive. Following IMGT convention, CDR3 was defined as the stretch from the second conserved V-encoded cysteine to the conserved J-encoded phenylalanine. The earlier analysis of about 590 of the donors excluded sequences that lacked an unambiguous match to a single V gene segment. In an earlier analysis of 587 of the donors, V segments were called functional above 56.7% productive rearrangements and were called segregating when the between-donor standard deviation exceeded 5%. To diagnose cytomegalovirus status from the catalog of TCR beta chain sequences, a statistical classification framework was built. In a later analysis, TCR nucleotide sequences were compared against IMGT/GENE-DB human TR gene sequences so that V and J genes could be assigned. Using the TCRdist pipeline, a later analysis assigned CDR3 sequences along with most-parsimonious VDJ recombination scenarios. In a later analysis, every TCR beta chain was defined by the combination of its CDR3 amino acid sequence and its V-gene family, and reads without a unique V-gene family were dropped. To address suspected cross-contamination and a sequencing artifact, a later analysis removed 592 highly shared, low-generation-probability nucleotide sequences. In a later analysis, a clonal expansion index for each public chain was calculated from normalized within-repertoire ranks of inferred template counts. A later analysis computed generation probabilities with a VDJ recombination model fitted to out-of-frame rearrangements, and checked the results against IGoR. In a later analysis, hypergeometric tests were used to score TCR-TCR, TCR-HLA and TCR-CMV co-occurrence, with a repertoire-size bias correction applied to TCR pairs. False discovery rates were estimated in a later analysis by permuting HLA or CMV assignments 20 times. In a later analysis, co-occurring TCRs were grouped with DBSCAN, and TCRdist sequence similarity was added when clustering was performed within HLA-allele-positive subsets. Co-occurrence clustering excluded repertoires with fewer than 30,000 or more than 120,000 public chains, plus five with anomalous nucleotide sharing. TCRdb limited this immuneACCESS table to in-frame rearrangements with V and J called. A share of clones is missing; checked studies link under half to unresolved V genes, and the rest is unexplained. The D gene and trimming were derived from the DNA, and the V and J assignments and clone size from that table. For this sample the table gives some 50,000 clones, of which around three quarters were detected only once. The ten top clones hold about 22% of the sample.

Inclusive of the bounding cysteine and phenylalanine, the CDR3 is 11 residues long. The only DNA kept is the CDR3, 33 bases in frame from the first base. This receptor was identified in a woman between 50 and 59 years old in good health and CMV-seropositive. The sequence joins TRBV21-1 to TRBJ2-5; the DNA was not compared with TRBD2, the D call given in the table. TRBV21-1 is classified as a pseudogene. The sequencing input was PBMCs. CDR3 region: CASSWGVVQYF. The DNA is TGTGCCAGCAGCTGGGGGGTCGTCCAGTACTTC.